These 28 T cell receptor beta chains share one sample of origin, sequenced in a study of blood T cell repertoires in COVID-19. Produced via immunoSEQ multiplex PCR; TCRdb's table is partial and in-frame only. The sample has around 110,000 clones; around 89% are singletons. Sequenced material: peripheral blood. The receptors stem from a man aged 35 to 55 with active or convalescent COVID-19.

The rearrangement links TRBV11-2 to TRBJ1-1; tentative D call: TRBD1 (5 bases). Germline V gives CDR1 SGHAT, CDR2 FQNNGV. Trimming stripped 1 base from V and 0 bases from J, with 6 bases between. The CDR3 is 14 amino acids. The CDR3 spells CASSLAGMNTEAFF. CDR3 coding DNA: TGTGCCAGCAGCTTAGCAGGGATGAACACTGAAGCTTTCTTT. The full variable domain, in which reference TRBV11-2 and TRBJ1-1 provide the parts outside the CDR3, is EAGVAQSPRYKIIEKRQSVAFWCNPISGHATLYWYQQILGQGPKLLIQFQNNGVVDDSQLPKDRFSAERLKGVDSTLKIQPAKLEDSAVYLCASSLAGMNTEAFFGQGTRLTVV.

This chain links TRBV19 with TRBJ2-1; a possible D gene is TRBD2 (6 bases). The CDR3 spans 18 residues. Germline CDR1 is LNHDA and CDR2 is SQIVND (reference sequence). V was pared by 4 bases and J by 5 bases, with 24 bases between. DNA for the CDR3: TGTGCCAGTAGTAGGAACTCACCGGGACTCCCAAGGGACAATGAGCAGTTCTTC. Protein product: CASSRNSPGLPRDNEQFF.

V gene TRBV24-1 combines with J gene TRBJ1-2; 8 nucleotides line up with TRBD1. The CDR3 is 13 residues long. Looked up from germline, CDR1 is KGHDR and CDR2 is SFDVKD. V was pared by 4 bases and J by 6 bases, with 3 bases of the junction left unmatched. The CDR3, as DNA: TGTGCCACCAGTGACCACAGGGGGGATGGCTACACCTTC. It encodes CATSDHRGDGYTF.

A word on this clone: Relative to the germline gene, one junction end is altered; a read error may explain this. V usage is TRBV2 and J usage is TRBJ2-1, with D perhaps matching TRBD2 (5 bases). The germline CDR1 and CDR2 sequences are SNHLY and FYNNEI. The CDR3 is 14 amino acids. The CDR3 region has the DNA TGTGCTAGCAACGGGCGGGCGTCCTACAATGAGCAGTTCTTC. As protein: CASNGRASYNEQFF.

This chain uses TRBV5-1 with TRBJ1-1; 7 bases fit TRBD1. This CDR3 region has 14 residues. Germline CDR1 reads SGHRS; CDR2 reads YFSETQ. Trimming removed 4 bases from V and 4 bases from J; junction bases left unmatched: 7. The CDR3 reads CASSTIPGGTEAFF. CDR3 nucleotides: TGCGCCAGCAGCACCATCCCAGGGGGCACTGAAGCTTTCTTT.

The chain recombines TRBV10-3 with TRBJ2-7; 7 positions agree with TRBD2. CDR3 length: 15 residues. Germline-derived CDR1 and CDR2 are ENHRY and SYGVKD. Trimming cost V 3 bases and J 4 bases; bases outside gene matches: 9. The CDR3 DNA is TGTGCCATCAGTGAAACTGGAAGCGGGAAATACGAGCAGTACTTC. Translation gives CAISETGSGKYEQYF.

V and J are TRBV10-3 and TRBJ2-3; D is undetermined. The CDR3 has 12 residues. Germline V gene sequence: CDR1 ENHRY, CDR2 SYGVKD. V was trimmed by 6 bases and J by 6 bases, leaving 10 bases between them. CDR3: CAISSQKDTQYF. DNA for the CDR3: TGTGCCATCAGCTCACAAAAGGATACGCAGTATTTT.

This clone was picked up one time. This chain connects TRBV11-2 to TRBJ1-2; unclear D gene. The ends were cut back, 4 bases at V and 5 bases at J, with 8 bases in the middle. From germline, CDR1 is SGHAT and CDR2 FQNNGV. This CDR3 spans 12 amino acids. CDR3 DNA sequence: TGTGCCAGCAGCTCATCGGGGTATGGCTACACCTTC. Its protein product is CASSSSGYGYTF. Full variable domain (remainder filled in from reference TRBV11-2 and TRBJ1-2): EAGVAQSPRYKIIEKRQSVAFWCNPISGHATLYWYQQILGQGPKLLIQFQNNGVVDDSQLPKDRFSAERLKGVDSTLKIQPAKLEDSAVYLCASSSSGYGYTFGSGTRLTVV.

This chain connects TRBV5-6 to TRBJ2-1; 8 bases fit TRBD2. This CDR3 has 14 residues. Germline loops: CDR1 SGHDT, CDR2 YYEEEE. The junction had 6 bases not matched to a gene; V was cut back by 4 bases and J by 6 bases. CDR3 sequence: CASSRTSFLNEQFF. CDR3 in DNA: TGTGCCAGCAGCCGGACTAGCTTCCTCAATGAGCAGTTCTTC.

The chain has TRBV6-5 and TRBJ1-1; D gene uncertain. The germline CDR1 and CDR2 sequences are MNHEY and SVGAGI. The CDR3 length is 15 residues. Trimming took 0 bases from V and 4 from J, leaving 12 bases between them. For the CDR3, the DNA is TGTGCCAGCAGTTACTCGGCGGGGTGGGGCACTGAAGCTTTCTTT. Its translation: CASSYSAGWGTEAFF.

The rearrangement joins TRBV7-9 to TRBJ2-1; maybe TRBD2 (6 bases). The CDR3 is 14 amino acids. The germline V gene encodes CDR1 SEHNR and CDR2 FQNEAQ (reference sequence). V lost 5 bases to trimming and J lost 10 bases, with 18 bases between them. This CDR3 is CASSVRDFPPEQFF. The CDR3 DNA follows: TGTGCCAGCAGCGTCCGGGACTTTCCACCCGAGCAGTTCTTC.

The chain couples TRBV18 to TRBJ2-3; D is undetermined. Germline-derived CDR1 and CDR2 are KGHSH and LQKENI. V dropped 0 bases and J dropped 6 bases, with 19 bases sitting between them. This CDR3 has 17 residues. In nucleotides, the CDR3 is TGTGCCAGCTCACCACCGATAAAACTACCCTTGGAGGATACGCAGTATTTT. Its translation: CASSPPIKLPLEDTQYF.

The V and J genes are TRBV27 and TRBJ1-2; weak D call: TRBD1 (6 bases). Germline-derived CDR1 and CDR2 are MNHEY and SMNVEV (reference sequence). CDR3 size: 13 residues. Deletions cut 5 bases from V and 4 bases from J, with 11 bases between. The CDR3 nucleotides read TGTGCCAGCAGTCCACAGGGCGGCTATGGCTACACCTTC. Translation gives CASSPQGGYGYTF.

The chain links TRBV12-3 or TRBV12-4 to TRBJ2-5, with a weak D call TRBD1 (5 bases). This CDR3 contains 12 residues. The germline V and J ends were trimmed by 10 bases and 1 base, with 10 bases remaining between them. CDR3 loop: CATQGLQETQYF. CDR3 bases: TGTGCCACCCAGGGCCTCCAAGAGACCCAGTACTTC.

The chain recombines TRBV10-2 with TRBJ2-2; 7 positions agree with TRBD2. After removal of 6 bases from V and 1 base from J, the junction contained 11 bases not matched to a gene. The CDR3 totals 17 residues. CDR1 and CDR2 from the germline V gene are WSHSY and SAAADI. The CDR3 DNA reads TGCGCCAGCAGGGGCTTAGGCGCGGGAGTGAACACCGGGGAGCTGTTTTTT. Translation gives CASRGLGAGVNTGELFF.

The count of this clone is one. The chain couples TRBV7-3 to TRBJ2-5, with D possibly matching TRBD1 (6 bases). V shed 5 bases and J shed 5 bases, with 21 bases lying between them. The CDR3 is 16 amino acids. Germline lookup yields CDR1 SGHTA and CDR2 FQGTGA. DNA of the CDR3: TGTGCCAGCAGCGAGCACAGGGTCAGGGGTACGGAGACCCAGTACTTC. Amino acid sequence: CASSEHRVRGTETQYF.

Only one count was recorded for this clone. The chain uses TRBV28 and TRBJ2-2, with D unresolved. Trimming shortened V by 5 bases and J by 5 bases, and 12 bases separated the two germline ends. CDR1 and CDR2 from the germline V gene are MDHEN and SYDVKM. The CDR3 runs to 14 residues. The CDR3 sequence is CASSPYYRTGELFF. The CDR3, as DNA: TGTGCCAGCAGTCCCTATTACAGAACCGGGGAGCTGTTTTTT. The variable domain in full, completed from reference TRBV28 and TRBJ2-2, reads DVKVTQSSRYLVKRTGEKVFLECVQDMDHENMFWYRQDPGLGLRLIYFSYDVKMKEKGDIPEGYSVSREKKERFSLILESASTNQTSMYLCASSPYYRTGELFFGEGSRLTVL.

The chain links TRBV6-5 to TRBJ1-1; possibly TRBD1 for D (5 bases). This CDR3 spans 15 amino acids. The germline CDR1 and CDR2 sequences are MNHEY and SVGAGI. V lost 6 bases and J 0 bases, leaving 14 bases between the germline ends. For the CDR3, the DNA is TGTGCCAGCAGCCCCCAGGGAGGGGTGAACACTGAAGCTTTCTTT. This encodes CASSPQGGVNTEAFF.

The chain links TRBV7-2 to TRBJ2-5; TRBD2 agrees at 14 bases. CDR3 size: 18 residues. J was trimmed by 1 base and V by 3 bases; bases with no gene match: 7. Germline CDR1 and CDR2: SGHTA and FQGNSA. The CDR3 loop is CASSFSGGTSGSQETQYF. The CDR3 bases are TGTGCCAGCAGCTTCTCGGGGGGGACTAGCGGGAGCCAAGAGACCCAGTACTTC.

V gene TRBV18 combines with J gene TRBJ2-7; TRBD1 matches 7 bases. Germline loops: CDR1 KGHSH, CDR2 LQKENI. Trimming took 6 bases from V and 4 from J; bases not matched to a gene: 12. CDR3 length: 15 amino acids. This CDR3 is CASSAQTGLRYEQYF. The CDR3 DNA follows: TGTGCCAGCTCCGCCCAGACAGGGCTAAGGTACGAGCAGTACTTC.

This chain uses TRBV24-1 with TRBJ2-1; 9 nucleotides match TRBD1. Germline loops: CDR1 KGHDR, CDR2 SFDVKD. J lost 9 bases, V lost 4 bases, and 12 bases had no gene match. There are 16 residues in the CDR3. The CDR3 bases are TGTGCCACCAGTGAGCCGGGGACAGGGAAACAGATTGAGCAGTTCTTC. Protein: CATSEPGTGKQIEQFF.

CDR3: CASSLHRTSYEQYF. The CDR3 nucleotides are TGTGCCAGCAGCTTACATCGGACTTCTTACGAGCAGTACTTC. The chain is built from TRBV7-8 and TRBJ2-7, with a possible D match to TRBD2 (5 bases). V shed 2 bases and J shed 4 bases, with 12 bases lying between them. The germline V gene encodes CDR1 SGHVS and CDR2 FQNEAQ. This CDR3 comprises 14 residues.

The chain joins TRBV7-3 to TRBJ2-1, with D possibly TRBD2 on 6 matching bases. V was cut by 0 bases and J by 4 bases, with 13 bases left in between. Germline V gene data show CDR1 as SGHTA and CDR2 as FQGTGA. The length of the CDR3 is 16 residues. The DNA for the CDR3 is TGTGCCAGCAGCTTAACGGGGGTAGCGGAGTACAATGAGCAGTTCTTC. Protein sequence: CASSLTGVAEYNEQFF. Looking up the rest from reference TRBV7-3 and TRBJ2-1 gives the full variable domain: GAGVSQTPSNKVTEKGKYVELRCDPISGHTALYWYRQSLGQGPEFLIYFQGTGAADDSGLPNDRFFAVRPEGSVSTLKIQRTERGDSAVYLCASSLTGVAEYNEQFFGPGTRLTVL.

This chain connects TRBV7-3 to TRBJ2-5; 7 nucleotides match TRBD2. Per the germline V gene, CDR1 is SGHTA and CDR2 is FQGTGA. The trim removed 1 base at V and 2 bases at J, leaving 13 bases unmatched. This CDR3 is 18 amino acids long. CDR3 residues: CASSLRGGPIGDQETQYF. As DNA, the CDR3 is TGTGCCAGCAGCTTAAGGGGAGGGCCGATTGGGGATCAAGAGACCCAGTACTTC.

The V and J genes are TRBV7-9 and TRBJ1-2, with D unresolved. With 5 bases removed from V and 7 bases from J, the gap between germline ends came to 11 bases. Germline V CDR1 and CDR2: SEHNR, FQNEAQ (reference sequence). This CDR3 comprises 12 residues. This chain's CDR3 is CASSPGGSGYTF. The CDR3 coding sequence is TGTGCCAGCAGCCCAGGTGGTAGTGGCTACACCTTC.

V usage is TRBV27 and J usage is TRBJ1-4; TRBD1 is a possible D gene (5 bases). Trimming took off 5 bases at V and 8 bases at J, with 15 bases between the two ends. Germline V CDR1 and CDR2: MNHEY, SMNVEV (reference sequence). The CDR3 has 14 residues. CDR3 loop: CASSRPGPGEKLFF. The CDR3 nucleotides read TGTGCCAGCAGTCGTCCAGGGCCTGGCGAAAAACTGTTTTTT. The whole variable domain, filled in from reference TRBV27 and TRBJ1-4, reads EAQVTQNPRYLITVTGKKLTVTCSQNMNHEYMSWYRQDPGLGLRQIYYSMNVEVTDKGDVPEGYKVSRKEKRNFPLILESPSPNQTSLYFCASSRPGPGEKLFFGSGTQLSVL.

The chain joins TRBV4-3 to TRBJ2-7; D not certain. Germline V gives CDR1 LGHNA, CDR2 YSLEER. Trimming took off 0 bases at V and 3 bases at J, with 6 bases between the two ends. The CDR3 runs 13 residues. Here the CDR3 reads CASSQDVRYEQYF. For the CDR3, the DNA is TGCGCCAGCAGCCAAGATGTCCGCTACGAGCAGTACTTC.

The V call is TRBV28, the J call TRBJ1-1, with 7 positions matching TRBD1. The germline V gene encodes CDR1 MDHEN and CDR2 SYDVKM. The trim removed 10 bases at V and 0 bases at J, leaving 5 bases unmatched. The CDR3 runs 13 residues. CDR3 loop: CAIQGTVNTEAFF. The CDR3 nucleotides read TGTGCCATCCAGGGGACAGTGAACACTGAAGCTTTCTTT. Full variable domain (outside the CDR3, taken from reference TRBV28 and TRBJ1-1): DVKVTQSSRYLVKRTGEKVFLECVQDMDHENMFWYRQDPGLGLRLIYFSYDVKMKEKGDIPEGYSVSREKKERFSLILESASTNQTSMYLCAIQGTVNTEAFFGQGTRLTVV.